These T cell receptor beta chains were read from a single sample in a study of radiotherapy plus CTLA-4 blockade in lung cancer. This table comes from immunoSEQ multiplex PCR, and its TCRdb copy is limited to in-frame clones, with some not included. Of just over 60,000 clones in the sample, 60% to 80% were seen once. Sequenced here: peripheral blood, sampled from a patient treated with radiotherapy plus ipilimumab. Receptors originate from a human donor with non-small cell lung cancer who had a complete response to radiotherapy plus ipilimumab. Both conserved end residues are part of each CDR3. The D gene is left open where the match is weak. Rows give clone size only sometimes, using once, few, many, or a class for an expanded clone.

j_call clone_size d_call v_call cdr3_nt cdr3_aa
TRBJ2-2 NA NA TRBV5-5 TGTGCCAGCAGCTTGGGACACAACACCGGGGAGCTGTTTTTT CASSLGHNTGELFF
TRBJ1-2 NA NA TRBV30 TGTGCCTGGAGTGTTTCCTTTGGCTACACCTTC CAWSVSFGYTF
TRBJ2-1 NA TRBD2 TRBV5-6 TGTGCCAGCCTTATGACTGGCGGGAGAGTGGGGAATGAGCAGTTCTTC CASLMTGGRVGNEQFF
TRBJ2-1 NA NA TRBV18 TGTGCCAGCTCACCACTTGGGGGCGATGAGCAGTTCTTC CASSPLGGDEQFF
TRBJ2-3 NA NA TRBV10-2 TGCGCCAGCAGTGACTTAGCGGTGATCACAGATACGCAGTATTTT CASSDLAVITDTQYF
TRBJ2-3 NA NA TRBV4-1 TGCGCCAGCAGCCACGACCCCGGCCGGGGACGTTCGGATACGCAGTATTTT CASSHDPGRGRSDTQYF
TRBJ2-3 few NA TRBV5-1 TGCGCCAGCTTCAGAAGTCCTAGCACAGATACGCAGTATTTT CASFRSPSTDTQYF
TRBJ2-7 NA TRBD1 TRBV6-1 TGTGCCAGCAGAGGGACAGGGAGAACCTACGAGCAGTACTTC CASRGTGRTYEQYF
TRBJ1-1 NA NA TRBV7-8 TGTGCCAGCAGCTTAGAACTAGGGGCGACTGAAGCTTTCTTT CASSLELGATEAFF
TRBJ1-1 few NA TRBV6-6 TGTGCCAGCAGTTATCGACAGATCGGAGAAGCTTTCTTT CASSYRQIGEAFF
TRBJ2-5 NA TRBD1 TRBV18 TGTGCCAGCTCCCGATCCGGGACAGCTTCCCAAGAGACCCAGTACTTC CASSRSGTASQETQYF
TRBJ1-5 NA TRBD1 TRBV6-5 TGTGCCAGCAGTTACCACCGGGACAGAGATCAGCCCCAGCATTTT CASSYHRDRDQPQHF
TRBJ1-5 NA NA TRBV27 TGTGCCAGCAGTTCCGGGTACCTTCAGCCCCAGCATTTT CASSSGYLQPQHF
TRBJ1-2 NA NA TRBV5-4 TGTGCCAGCAGCAGGGGGGGACCGTCGTCCTATGGCTACACCTTC CASSRGGPSSYGYTF
TRBJ2-5 NA NA TRBV7-6 TGTGCCAGCAGCTTTAGCTCCGGGTTAGAAAAAGAGACCCAGTACTTC CASSFSSGLEKETQYF
TRBJ1-2 few NA TRBV5-8 TGTGCCAGCAGCATCACAGGACCCTATGGCTACACCTTC CASSITGPYGYTF
TRBJ2-5 once TRBD2 TRBV27 TGTGCCAGCAGTTTATCGCGGGCTAGCGGGGCCAGTTACTTC CASSLSRASGASYF